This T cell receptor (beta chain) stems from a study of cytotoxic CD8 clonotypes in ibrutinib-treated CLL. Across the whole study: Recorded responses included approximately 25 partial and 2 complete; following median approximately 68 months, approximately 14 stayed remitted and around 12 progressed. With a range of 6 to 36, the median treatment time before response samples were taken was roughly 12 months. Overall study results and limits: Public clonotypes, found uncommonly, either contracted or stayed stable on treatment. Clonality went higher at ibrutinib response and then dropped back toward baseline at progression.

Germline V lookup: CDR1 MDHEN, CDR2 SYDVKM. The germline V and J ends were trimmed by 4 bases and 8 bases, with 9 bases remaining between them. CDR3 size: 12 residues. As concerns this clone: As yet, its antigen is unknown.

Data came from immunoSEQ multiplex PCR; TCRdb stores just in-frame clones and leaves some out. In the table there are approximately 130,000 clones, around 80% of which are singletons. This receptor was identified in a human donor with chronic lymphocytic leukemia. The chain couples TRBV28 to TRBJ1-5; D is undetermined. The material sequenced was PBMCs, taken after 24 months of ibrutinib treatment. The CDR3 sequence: CASSYRQEPQHF. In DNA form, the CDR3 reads TGTGCCAGCAGTTATCGGCAAGAGCCCCAGCATTTT.